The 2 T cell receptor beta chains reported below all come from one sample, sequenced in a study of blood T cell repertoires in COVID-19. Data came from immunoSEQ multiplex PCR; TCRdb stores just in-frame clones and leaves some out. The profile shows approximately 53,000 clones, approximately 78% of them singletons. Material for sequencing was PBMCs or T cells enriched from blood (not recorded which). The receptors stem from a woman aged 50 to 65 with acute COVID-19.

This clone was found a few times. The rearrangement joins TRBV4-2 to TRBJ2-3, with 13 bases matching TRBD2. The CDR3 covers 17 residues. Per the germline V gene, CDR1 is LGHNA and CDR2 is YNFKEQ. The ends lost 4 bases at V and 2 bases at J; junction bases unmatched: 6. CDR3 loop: CASSRTSGGASTDTQYF. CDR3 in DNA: TGTGCCAGCAGCCGCACTAGCGGGGGGGCCTCCACAGATACGCAGTATTTT.

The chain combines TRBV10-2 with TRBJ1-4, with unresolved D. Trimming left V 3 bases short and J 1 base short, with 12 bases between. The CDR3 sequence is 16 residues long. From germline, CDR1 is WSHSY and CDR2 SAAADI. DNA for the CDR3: TGCGCCAGCAGTGATGTCCACCGGGGAACTAATGAAAAACTGTTTTTT. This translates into CASSDVHRGTNEKLFF.